Reported below is one T cell receptor (beta chain). The antigen is undetermined. Repertoires were generated with immunoSEQ multiplex PCR, while TCRdb's copy carries only in-frame clones and drops some. Among just under 90,000 clones listed, approximately 89% were seen once. This entry belongs to a study of T cell responses to AZD1222 COVID-19 vaccine. Study-wide findings and caveats: Dominant at 160-218 and 743-854, vaccine-associated CD4 TCRs also spanned spike. Samples come after the peak T cell response, not at day 14. Donors were mostly white British, more females; clonal diversity possibly underestimated. Vaccination with two AZD1222 doses was followed by a rise in Spike-specific TCR breadth and depth.

The CDR3 extends over 14 amino acids. CDR1 and CDR2 (germline): SGHAT, FQNNGV. V shed 6 bases, J shed 3 bases, and the junction held 8 bases outside the gene matches. The sample in question was peripheral blood, obtained 28 days after the second AZD1222 dose. The source is an adult who received the AZD1222 COVID-19 vaccine. This rearrangement joins TRBV11-2 to TRBJ2-7; 7 bases fit TRBD1. CDR3 in DNA: TGTGCCAGCAGACCCACTAGGACAGGCTACGAGCAGTACTTC. It specifies CASRPTRTGYEQYF.